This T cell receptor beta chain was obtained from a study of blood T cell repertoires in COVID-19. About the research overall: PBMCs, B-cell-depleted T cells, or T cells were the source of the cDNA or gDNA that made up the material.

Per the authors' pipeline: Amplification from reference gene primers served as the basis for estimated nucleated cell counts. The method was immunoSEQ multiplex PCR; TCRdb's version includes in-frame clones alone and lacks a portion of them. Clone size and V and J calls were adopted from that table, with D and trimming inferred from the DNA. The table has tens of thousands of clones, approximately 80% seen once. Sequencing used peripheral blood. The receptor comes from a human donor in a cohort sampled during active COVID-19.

CDR3 bases: TGTGCCAGCAGCGATGGGGTTCTAGCTCTACCGGGGGAGCAGTACTTC. This gives the protein CASSDGVLALPGEQYF. The chain joins TRBV2 to TRBJ2-7, with a possible D match to TRBD2 (5 bases). The CDR3 runs to 16 residues. Germline V CDR1 and CDR2: SNHLY, FYNNEI. Deletions cut 6 bases from V and 7 bases from J, with 25 bases between. Combining the CDR3 with reference TRBV2 and TRBJ2-7 gives the whole variable domain EPEVTQTPSHQVTQMGQEVILRCVPISNHLYFYWYRQILGQKVEFLVSFYNNEISEKSEIFDDQFSVERPDGSNFTLKIRSTKLEDSAMYFCASSDGVLALPGEQYFGPGTRLTVT.